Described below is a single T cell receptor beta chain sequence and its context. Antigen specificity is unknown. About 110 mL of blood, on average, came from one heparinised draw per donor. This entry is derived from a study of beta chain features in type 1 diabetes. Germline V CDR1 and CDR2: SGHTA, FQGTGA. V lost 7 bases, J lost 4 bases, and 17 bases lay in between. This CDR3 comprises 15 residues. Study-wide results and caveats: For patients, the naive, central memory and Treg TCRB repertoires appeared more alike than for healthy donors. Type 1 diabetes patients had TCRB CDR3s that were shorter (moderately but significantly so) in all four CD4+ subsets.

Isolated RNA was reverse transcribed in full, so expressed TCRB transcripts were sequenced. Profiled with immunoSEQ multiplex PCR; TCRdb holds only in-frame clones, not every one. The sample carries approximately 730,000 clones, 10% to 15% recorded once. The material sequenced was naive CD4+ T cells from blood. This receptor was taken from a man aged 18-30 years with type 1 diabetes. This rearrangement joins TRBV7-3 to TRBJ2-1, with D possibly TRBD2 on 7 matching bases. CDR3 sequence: CASTPGGPQYNEQFF. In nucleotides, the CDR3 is TGTGCCAGCACCCCCGGGGGGCCTCAATACAATGAGCAGTTCTTC.